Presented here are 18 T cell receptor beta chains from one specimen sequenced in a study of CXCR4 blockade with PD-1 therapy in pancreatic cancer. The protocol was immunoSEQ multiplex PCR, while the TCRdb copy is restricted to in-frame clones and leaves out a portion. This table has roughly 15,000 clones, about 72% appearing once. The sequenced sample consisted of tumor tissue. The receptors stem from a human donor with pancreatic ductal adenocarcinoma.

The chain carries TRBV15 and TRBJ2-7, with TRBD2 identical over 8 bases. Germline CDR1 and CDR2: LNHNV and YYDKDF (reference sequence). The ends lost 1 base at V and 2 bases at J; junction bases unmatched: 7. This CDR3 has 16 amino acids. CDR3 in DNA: TGTGCCACCAGCAGAGGGGCTAGCGGGCTTCCCTACGAGCAGTACTTC. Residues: CATSRGASGLPYEQYF.

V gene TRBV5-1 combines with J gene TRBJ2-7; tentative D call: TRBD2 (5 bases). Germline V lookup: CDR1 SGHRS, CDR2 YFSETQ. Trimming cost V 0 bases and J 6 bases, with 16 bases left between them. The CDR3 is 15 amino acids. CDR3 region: CASSLVIEGVAEQYF. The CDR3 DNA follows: TGCGCCAGCAGCTTGGTAATCGAGGGAGTGGCCGAGCAGTACTTC. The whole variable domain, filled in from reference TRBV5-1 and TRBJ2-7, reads KAGVTQTPRYLIKTRGQQVTLSCSPISGHRSVSWYQQTPGQGLQFLFEYFSETQRNKGNFPGRFSGRQFSNSRSEMNVSTLELGDSALYLCASSLVIEGVAEQYFGPGTRLTVT.

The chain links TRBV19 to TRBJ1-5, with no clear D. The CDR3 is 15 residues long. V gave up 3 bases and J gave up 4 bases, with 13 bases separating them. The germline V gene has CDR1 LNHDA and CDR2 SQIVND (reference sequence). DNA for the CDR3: TGTGCCAGTAGTATTCAGTCCTCCCTTAATCAGCCCCAGCATTTT. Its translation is CASSIQSSLNQPQHF.

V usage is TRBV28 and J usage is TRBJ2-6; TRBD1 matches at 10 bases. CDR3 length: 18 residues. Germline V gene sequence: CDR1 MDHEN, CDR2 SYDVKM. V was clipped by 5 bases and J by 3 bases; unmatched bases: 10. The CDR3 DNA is TGTGCCAGCAGTCCCCCCCGACAGGGGGCGGGTGGGGCCAACGTCCTGACTTTC. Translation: CASSPPRQGAGGANVLTF.

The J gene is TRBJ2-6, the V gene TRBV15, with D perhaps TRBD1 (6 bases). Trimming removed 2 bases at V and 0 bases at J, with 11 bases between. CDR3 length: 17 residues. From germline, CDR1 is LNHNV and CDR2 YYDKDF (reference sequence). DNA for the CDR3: TGTGCCACCAGCAGACCTTGGGGGCGCTCTGGGGCCAACGTCCTGACTTTC. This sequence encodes CATSRPWGRSGANVLTF.

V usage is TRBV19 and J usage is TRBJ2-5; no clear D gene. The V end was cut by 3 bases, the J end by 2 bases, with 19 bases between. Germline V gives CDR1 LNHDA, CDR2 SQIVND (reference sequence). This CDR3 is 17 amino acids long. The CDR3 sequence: CASSIPLGEMSQETQYF. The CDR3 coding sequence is TGTGCCAGTAGTATCCCCCTCGGAGAGATGAGTCAAGAGACCCAGTACTTC.

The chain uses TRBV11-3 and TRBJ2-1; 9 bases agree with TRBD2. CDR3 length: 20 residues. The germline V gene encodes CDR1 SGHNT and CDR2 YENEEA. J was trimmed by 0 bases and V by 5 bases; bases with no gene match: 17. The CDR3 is CASSHPRGASGKHSYNEQFF. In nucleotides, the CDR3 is TGTGCCAGCAGCCACCCACGGGGGGCTAGCGGGAAGCACTCCTACAATGAGCAGTTCTTC.

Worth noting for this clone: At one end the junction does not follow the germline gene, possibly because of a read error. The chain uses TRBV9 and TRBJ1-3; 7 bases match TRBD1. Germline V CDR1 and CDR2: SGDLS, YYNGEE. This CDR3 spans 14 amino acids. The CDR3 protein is CASSRQGSENTIYF. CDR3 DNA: TGTGCCAGCAGCAGACAGGGCTCTGAAAACACCATATATTTT.

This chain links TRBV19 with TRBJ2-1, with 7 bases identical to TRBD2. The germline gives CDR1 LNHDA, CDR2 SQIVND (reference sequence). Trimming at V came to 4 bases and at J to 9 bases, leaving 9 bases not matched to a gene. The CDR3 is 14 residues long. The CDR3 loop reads CASSSGSRWGEQFF. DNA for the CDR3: TGTGCCAGTAGTAGCGGGAGTCGATGGGGTGAGCAGTTCTTC. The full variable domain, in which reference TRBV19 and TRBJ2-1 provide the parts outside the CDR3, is DGGITQSPKYLFRKEGQNVTLSCEQNLNHDAMYWYRQDPGQGLRLIYYSQIVNDFQKGDIAEGYSVSREKKESFPLTVTSAQKNPTAFYLCASSSGSRWGEQFFGPGTRLTVL.

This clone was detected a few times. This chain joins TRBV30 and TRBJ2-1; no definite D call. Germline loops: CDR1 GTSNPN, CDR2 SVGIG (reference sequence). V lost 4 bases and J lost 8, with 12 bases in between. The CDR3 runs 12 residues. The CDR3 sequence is CAWTITTDEQFF. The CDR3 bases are TGTGCCTGGACAATAACTACTGATGAGCAGTTCTTC.

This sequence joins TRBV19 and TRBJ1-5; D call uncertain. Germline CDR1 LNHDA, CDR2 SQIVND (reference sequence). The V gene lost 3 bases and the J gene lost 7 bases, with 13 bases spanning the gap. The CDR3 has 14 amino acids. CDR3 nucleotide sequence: TGTGCCAGTAGTATTTGGGCAGTTGGCCAGCCCCAGCATTTT. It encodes CASSIWAVGQPQHF. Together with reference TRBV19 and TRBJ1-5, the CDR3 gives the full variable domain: DGGITQSPKYLFRKEGQNVTLSCEQNLNHDAMYWYRQDPGQGLRLIYYSQIVNDFQKGDIAEGYSVSREKKESFPLTVTSAQKNPTAFYLCASSIWAVGQPQHFGDGTRLSIL.

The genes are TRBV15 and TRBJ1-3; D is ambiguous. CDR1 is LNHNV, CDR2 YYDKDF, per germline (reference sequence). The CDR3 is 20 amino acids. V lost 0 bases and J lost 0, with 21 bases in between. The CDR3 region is CATSRDQSLDLINSGNTIYF. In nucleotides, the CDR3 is TGTGCCACCAGCAGAGATCAGTCACTTGACCTCATAAACTCTGGAAACACCATATATTTT.

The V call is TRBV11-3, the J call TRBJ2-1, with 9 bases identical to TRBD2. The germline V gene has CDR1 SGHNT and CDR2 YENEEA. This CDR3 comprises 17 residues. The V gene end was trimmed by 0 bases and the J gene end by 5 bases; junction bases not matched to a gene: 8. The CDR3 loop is CASSLDRGSGRNNEQFF. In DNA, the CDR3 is TGTGCCAGCAGCTTAGATCGGGGAAGCGGGAGGAACAATGAGCAGTTCTTC.

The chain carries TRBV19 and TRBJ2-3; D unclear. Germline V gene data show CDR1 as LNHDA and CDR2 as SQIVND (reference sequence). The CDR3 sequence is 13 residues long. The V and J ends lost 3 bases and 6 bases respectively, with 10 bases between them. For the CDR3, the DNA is TGTGCCAGTAGTATCCAGGCGCGGGATACGCAGTATTTT. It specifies CASSIQARDTQYF.

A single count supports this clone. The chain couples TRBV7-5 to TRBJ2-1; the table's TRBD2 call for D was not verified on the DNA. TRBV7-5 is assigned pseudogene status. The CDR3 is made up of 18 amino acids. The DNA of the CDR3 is TGTGCCAGCAGCTTATGGCAGGCGAGCGGGGGGTCTTACAATGAGCAGTTCTTC. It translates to CASSLWQASGGSYNEQFF.

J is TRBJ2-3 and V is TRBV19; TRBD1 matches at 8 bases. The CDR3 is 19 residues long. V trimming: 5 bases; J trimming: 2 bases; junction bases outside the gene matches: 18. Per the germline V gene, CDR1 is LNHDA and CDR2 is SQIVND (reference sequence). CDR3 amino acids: CASSRPGGAGGAATDTQYF. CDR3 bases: TGTGCCAGTAGTCGCCCTGGTGGGGCAGGGGGCGCAGCCACAGATACGCAGTATTTT.

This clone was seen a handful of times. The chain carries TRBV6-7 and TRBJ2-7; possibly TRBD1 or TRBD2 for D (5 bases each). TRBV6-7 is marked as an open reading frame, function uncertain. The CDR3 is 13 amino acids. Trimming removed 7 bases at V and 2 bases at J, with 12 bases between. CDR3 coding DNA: TGTGCCAGCAAGGGACGGATGACCTACGAGCAGTACTTC. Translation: CASKGRMTYEQYF.

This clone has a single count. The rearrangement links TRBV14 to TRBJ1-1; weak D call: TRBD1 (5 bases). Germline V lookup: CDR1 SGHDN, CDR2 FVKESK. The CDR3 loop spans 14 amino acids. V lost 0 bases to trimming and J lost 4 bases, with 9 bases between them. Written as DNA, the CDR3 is TGTGCCAGCAGCCAAGAACGGGGGAGCACTGAAGCTTTCTTT. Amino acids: CASSQERGSTEAFF.